This T cell receptor beta chain stems from a study of shared clonotypes between healthy human individuals. Findings and caveats of the study: Non-shared clonotypes were found to have lower generation probabilities than the clonotypes that were shared by all four of the sorted-subset donors.

Data came from immunoSEQ multiplex PCR; TCRdb stores just in-frame clones and leaves some out. The table lists about 2.1 million clones, under 95% of them singletons. A remark on this clone: The antigen remains unidentified.

Deletions cut 5 bases from V and 4 bases from J, with 23 bases between. The germline V gene encodes CDR1 SGHTA and CDR2 FQGNSA. This CDR3 contains 17 residues. Terminally differentiated effector memory CD45RA+ cells were left out of the naive CD8 fraction, which was CD45RO-negative and positively selected for CCR7. This chain uses TRBV7-2 with TRBJ1-2, with a weak D call TRBD1 (5 bases). Sample: naive CD8+ T cells from PBMCs. This TCR was sampled from a man in his late teens or twenties in good health. Some clones in this sample may be carry-over from other donors' samples. The chain's CDR3 is CASSPRRAYSNPYGYTF. The CDR3 coding sequence is TGTGCCAGCAGCCCTCGCAGGGCCTATTCTAATCCCTATGGCTACACCTTC.